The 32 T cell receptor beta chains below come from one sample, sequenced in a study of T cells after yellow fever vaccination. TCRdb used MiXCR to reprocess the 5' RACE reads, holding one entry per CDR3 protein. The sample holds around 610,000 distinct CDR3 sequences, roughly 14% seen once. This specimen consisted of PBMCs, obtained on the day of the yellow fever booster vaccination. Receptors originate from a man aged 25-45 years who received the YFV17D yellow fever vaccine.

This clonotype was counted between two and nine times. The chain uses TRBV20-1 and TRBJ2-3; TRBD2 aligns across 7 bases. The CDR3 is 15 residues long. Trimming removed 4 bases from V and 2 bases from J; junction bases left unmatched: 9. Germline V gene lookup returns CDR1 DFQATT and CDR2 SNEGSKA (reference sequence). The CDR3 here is CSATPPSGSTDTQYF. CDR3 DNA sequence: TGCAGTGCTACCCCACCTAGCGGCTCCACAGATACGCAGTATTTT.

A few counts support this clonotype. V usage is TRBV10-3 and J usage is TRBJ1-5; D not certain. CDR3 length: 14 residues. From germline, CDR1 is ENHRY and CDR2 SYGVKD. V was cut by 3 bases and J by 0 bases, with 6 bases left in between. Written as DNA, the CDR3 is TGTGCCATCAGTGAAGAGTATAGCAATCAGCCCCAGCATTTT. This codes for CAISEEYSNQPQHF.

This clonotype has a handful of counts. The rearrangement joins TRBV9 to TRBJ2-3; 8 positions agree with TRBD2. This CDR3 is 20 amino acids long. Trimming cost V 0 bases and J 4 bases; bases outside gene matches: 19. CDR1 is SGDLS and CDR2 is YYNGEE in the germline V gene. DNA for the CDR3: TGTGCCAGCAGCGTAGTAGGGGGTCCTACACGAGCCGGGGGGGCAGATACGCAGTATTTT. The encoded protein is CASSVVGGPTRAGGADTQYF.

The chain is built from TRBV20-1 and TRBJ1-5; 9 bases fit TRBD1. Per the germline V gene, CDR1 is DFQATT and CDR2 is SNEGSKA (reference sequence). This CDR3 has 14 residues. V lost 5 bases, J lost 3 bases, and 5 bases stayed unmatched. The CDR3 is CSAAQGATNQPQHF. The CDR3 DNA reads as TGCAGTGCTGCACAGGGGGCCACCAATCAGCCCCAGCATTTT.

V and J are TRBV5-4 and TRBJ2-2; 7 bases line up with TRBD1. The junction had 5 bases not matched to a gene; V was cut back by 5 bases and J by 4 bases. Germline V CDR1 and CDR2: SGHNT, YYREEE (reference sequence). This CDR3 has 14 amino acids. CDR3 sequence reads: CASSPPGGTGELFF. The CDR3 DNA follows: TGTGCCAGCAGTCCCCCAGGGGGCACCGGGGAGCTGTTTTTT.

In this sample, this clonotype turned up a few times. This CDR3 is CASSYSTVRGEETQYF. The CDR3 DNA sequence: TGTGCCAGCAGTTACTCTACAGTTCGAGGAGAAGAGACCCAGTACTTC. The chain has TRBV6-5 and TRBJ2-5; no definite D call. CDR1 MNHEY and CDR2 SVGAGI come from the germline V gene. The CDR3 loop spans 16 amino acids. Trimming pared 0 bases from V and 3 bases from J, leaving 14 bases between.

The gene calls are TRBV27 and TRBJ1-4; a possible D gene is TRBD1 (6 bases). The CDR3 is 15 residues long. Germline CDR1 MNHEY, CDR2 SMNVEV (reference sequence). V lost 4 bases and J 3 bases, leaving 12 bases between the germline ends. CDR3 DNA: TGTGCCAGCAGTTCTCCCCGGACAGCTAATGAAAAACTGTTTTTT. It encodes CASSSPRTANEKLFF.

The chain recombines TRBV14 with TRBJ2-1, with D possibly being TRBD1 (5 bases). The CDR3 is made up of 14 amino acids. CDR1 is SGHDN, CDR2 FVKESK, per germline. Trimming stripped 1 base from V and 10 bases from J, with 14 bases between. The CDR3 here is CASSQVDPRAEQFF. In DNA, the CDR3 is TGTGCCAGCAGCCAAGTGGACCCCAGGGCCGAGCAGTTCTTC.

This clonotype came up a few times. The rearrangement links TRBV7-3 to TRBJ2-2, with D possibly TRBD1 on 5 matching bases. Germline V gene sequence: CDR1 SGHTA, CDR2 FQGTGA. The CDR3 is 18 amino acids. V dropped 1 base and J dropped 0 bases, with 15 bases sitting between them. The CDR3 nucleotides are TGTGCCAGCAGCTTAAGAGGACAACAGTTCGCGAACACCGGGGAGCTGTTTTTT. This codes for CASSLRGQQFANTGELFF.

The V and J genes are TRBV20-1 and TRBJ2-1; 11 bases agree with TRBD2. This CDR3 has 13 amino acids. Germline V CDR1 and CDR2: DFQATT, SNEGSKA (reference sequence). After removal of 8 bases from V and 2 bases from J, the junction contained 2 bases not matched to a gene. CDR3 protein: CSSTSGAYNEQFF. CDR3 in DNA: TGCAGTTCGACTAGCGGGGCCTACAATGAGCAGTTCTTC.

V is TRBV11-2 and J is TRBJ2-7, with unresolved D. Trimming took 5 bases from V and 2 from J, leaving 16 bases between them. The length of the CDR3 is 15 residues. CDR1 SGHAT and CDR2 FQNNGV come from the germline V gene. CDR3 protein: CASSTTTGRTYEQYF. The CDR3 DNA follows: TGTGCCAGCAGCACAACAACCGGACGGACCTACGAGCAGTACTTC.

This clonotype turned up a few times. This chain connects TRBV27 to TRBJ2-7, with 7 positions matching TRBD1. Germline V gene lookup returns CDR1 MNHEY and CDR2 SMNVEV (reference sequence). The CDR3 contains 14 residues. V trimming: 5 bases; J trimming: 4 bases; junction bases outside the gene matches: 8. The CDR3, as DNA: TGTGCCAGCAGTCCCACAGGGGTTTGGTACGAGCAGTACTTC. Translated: CASSPTGVWYEQYF.

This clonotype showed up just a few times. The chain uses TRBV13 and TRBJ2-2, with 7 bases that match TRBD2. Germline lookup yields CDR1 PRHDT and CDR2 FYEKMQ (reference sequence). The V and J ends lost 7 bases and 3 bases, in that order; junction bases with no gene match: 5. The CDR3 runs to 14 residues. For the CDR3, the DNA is TGTGCCAGCAATGCGGGAGACCACACCGGGGAGCTGTTTTTT. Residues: CASNAGDHTGELFF. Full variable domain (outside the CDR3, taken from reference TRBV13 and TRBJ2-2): AAGVIQSPRHLIKEKRETATLKCYPIPRHDTVYWYQQGPGQDPQFLISFYEKMQSDKGSIPDRFSAQQFSDYHSELNMSSLELGDSALYFCASNAGDHTGELFFGEGSRLTVL.

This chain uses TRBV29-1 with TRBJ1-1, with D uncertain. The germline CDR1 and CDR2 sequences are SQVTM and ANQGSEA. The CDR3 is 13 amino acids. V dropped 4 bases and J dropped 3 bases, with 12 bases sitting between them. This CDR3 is CSVVRRQDTEAFF. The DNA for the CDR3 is TGCAGCGTTGTACGCCGGCAGGACACTGAAGCTTTCTTT.

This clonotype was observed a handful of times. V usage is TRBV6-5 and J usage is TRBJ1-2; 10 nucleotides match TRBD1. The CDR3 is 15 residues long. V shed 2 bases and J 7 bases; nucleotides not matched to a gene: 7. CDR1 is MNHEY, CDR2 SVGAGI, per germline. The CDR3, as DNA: TGTGCCAGCAGTTACCTCTCGGGACAGGGGTCTGGCTACACCTTC. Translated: CASSYLSGQGSGYTF.

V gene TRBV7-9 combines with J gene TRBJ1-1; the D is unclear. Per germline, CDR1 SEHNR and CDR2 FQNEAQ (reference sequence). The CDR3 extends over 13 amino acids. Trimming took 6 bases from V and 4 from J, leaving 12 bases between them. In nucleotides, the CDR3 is TGTGCCAGCAGGGATTGGGGTGCCACTGAAGCTTTCTTT. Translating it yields CASRDWGATEAFF.

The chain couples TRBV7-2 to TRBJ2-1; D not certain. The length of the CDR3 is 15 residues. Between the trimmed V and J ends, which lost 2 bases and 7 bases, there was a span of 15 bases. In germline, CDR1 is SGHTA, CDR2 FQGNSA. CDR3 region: CASSLLAVGGNEQFF. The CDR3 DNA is TGTGCCAGCAGCTTATTGGCAGTGGGTGGGAATGAGCAGTTCTTC.

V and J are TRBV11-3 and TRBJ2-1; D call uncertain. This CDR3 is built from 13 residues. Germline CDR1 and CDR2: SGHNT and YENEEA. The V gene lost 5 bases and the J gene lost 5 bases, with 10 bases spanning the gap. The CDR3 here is CASSPGENNEQFF. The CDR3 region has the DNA TGTGCCAGCAGCCCAGGAGAAAACAATGAGCAGTTCTTC.

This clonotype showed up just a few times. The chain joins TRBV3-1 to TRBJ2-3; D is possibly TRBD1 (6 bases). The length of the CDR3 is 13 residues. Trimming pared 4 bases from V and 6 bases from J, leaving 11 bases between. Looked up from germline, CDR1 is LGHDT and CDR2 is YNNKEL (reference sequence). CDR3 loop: CASSRNGQDTQYF. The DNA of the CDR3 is TGTGCCAGCAGCCGCAACGGACAGGATACGCAGTATTTT.

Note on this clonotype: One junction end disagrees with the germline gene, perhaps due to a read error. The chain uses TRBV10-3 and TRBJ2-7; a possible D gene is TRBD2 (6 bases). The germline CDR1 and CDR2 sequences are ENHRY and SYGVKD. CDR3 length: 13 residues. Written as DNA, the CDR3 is TGTGACATCTTCAACGGGAGCTCCTACGAGCAGTACTTC. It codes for CDIFNGSSYEQYF.

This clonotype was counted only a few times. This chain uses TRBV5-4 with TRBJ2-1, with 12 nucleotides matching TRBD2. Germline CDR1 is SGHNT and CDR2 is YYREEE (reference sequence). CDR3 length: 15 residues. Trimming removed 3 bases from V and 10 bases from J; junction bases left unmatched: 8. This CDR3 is CASSSRLAGVWEQFF. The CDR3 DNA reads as TGTGCCAGCAGCTCTAGACTAGCGGGAGTGTGGGAGCAGTTCTTC. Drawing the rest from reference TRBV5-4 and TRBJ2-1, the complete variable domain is ETGVTQSPTHLIKTRGQQVTLRCSSQSGHNTVSWYQQALGQGPQFIFQYYREEENGRGNFPPRFSGLQFPNYSSELNVNALELDDSALYLCASSSRLAGVWEQFFGPGTRLTVL.

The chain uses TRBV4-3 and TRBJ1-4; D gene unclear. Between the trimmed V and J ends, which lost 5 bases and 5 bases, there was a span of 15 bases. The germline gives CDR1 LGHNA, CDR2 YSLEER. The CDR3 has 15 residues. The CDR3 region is CASSAHYRENEKLFF. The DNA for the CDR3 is TGCGCCAGCAGCGCCCATTACCGGGAGAATGAAAAACTGTTTTTT.

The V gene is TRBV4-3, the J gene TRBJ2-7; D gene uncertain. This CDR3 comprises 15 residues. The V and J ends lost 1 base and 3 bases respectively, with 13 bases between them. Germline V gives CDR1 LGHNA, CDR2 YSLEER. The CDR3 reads CASSQGAGFGYEQYF. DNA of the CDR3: TGCGCCAGCAGCCAAGGGGCAGGTTTTGGCTACGAGCAGTACTTC.

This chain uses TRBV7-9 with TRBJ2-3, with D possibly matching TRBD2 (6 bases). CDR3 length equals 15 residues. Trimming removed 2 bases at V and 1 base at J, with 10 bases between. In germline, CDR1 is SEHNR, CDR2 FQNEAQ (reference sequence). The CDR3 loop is CASSLRGIGTDTQYF. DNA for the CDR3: TGTGCCAGCAGCTTACGGGGGATTGGCACAGATACGCAGTATTTT.

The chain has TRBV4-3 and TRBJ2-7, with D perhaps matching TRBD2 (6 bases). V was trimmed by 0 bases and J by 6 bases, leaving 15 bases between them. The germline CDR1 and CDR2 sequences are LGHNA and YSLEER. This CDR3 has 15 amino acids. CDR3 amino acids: CASSQDPGQGGEQYF. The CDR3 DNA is TGCGCCAGCAGCCAAGATCCAGGGCAGGGAGGCGAGCAGTACTTC.

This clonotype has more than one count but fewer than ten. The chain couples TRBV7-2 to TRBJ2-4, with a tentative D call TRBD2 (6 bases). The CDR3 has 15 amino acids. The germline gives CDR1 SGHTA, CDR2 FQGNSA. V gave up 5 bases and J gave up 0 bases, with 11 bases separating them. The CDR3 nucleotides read TGTGCCAGCAGCCCGGGGAGGCTAGCCAAAAACATTCAGTACTTC. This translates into CASSPGRLAKNIQYF.

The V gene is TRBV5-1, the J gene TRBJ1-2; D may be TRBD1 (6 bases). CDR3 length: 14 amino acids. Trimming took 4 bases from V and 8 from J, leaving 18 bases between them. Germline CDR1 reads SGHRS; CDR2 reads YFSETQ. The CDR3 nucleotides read TGCGCCAGCAGCGAACAGGGAGTCTTGGAGGGCTACACCTTC. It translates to CASSEQGVLEGYTF.

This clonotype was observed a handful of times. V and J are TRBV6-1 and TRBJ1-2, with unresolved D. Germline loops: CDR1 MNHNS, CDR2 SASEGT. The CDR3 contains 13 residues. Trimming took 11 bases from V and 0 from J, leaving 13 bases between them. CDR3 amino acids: CARPFIPNYGYTF. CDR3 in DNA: TGTGCCCGACCCTTCATACCTAACTATGGCTACACCTTC.

CDR3 nucleotide sequence: TGTGCCAGCACTTCCCCCTCCTACAATGAGCAGTTCTTC. This codes for CASTSPSYNEQFF. The chain uses TRBV27 and TRBJ2-1; D unresolved. The CDR3 is made up of 13 amino acids. V lost 7 bases to trimming and J lost 0 bases, with 7 bases between them. Germline V lookup: CDR1 MNHEY, CDR2 SMNVEV (reference sequence).

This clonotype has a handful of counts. Here the CDR3 reads CASSIGLPPYEQYF. CDR3 DNA sequence: TGTGCCAGCAGTATAGGACTACCCCCTTACGAGCAGTACTTC. This rearrangement joins TRBV12-3 or TRBV12-4 to TRBJ2-7; tentatively, D is TRBD2 (6 bases). The CDR3 contains 14 residues. V was clipped by 5 bases and J by 4 bases, with 15 bases between them.

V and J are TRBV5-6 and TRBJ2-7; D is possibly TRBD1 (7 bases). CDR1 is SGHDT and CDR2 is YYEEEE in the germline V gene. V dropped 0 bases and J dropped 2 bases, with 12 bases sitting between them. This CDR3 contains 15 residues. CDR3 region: CASSLGPGGTYEQYF. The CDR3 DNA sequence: TGTGCCAGCAGCTTGGGGCCAGGGGGGACCTACGAGCAGTACTTC.

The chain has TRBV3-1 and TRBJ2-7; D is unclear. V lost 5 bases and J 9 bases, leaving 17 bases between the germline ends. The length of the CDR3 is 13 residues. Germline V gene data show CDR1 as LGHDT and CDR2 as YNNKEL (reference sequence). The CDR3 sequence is CASSSRPLSGQYF. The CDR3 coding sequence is TGTGCCAGCAGCTCCCGACCACTCTCCGGGCAGTACTTC.